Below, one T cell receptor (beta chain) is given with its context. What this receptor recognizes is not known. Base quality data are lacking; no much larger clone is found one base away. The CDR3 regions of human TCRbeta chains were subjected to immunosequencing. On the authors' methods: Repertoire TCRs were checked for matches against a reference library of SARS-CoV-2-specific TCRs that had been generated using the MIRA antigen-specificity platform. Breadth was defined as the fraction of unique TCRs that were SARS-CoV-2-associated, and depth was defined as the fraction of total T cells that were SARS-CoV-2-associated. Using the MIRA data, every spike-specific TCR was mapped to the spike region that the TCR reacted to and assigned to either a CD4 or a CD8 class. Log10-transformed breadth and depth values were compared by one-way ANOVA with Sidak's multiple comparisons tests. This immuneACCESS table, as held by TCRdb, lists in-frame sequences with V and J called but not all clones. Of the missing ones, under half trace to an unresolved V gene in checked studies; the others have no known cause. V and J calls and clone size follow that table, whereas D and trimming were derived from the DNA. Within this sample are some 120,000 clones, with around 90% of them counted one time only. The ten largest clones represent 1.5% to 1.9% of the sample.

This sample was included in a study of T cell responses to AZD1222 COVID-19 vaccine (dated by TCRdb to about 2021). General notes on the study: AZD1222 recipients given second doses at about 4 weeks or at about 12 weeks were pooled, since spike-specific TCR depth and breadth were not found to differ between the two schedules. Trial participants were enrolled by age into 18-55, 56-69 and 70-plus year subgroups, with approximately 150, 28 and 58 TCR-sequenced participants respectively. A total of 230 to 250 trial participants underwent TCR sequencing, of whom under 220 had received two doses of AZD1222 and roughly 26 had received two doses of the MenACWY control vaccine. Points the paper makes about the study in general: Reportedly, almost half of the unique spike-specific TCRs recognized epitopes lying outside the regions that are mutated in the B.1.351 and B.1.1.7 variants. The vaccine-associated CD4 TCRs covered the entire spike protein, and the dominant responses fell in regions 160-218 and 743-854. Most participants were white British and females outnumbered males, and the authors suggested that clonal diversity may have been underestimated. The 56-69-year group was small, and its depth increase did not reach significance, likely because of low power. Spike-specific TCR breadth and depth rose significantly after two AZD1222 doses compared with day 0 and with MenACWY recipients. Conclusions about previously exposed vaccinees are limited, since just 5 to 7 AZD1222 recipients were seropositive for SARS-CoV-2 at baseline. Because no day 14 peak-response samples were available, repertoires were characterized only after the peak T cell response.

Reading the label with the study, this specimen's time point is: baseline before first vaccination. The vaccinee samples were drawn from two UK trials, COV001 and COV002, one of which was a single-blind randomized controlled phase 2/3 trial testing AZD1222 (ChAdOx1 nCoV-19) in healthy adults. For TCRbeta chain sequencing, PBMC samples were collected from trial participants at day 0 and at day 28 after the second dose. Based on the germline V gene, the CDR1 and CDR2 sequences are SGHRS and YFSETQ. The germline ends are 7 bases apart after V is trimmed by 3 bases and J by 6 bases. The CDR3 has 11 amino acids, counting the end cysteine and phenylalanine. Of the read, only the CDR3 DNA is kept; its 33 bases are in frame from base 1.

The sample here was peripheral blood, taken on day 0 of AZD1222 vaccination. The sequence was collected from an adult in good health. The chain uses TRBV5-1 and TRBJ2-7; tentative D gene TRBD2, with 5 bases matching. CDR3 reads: CASSSAGEQYF. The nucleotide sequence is TGCGCCAGCAGCTCGGCGGGCGAGCAGTACTTC.